The clone carrying this T cell receptor beta chain showed up many times. Stability of Graves' hyperthyroidism was defined as absent ophthalmopathy progression within 18 months. This sample is part of a study of T cells in Graves' hyperthyroidism and ophthalmopathy. The CDR3 regions of TCR beta were amplified from RNA transcripts. The TCR CDR3 first-round RT-PCR relied on the HTBI primer set. TCRdb re-called the multiplex PCR reads through MiXCR, storing one row per CDR3 protein. The sample includes under 450,000 distinct CDR3 sequences, about 15% of them seen just once. The junction had 2 bases not matched to a gene; V was cut back by 6 bases and J by 0 bases. The length of the CDR3 is 13 residues. The V gene's germline CDR1 is DFQATT and CDR2 SNEGSKA (reference sequence).

Material: blood. The clonotype was recovered from a woman aged 18 to 35 with Graves' hyperthyroidism. The chain has TRBV20-1 and TRBJ2-1; 7 nucleotides align to TRBD2. CDR3 sequence: CSAGGGSYNEQFF. In nucleotides, the CDR3 is TGCAGTGCAGGCGGGGGCTCCTACAATGAGCAGTTCTTC.